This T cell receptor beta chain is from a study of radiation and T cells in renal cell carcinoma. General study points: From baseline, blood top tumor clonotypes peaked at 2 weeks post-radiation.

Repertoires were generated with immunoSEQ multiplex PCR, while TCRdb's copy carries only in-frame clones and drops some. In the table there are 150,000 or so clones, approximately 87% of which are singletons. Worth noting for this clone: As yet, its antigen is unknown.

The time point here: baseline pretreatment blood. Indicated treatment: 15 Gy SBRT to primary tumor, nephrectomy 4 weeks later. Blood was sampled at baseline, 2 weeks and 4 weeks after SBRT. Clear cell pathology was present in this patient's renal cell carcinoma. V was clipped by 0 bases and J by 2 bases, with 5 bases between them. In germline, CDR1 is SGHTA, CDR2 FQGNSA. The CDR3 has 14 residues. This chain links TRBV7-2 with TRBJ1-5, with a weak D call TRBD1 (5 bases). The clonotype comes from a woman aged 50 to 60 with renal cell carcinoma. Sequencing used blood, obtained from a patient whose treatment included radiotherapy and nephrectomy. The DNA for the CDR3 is TGTGCCAGCAGCTTAGCAGGGGGCAATCAGCCCCAGCATTTT. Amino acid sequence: CASSLAGGNQPQHF.